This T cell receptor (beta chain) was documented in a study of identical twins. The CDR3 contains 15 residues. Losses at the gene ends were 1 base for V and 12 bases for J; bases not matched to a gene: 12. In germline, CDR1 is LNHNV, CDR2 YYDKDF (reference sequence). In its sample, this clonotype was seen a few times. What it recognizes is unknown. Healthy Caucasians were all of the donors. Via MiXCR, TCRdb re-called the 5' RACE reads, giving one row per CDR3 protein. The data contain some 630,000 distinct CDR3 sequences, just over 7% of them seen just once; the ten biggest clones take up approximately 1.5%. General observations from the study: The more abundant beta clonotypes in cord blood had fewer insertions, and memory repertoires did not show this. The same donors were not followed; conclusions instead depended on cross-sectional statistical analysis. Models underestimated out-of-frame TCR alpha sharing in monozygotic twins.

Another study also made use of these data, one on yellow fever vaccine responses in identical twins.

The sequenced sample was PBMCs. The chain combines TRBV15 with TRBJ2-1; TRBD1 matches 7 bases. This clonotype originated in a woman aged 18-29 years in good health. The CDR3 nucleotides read TGTGCCACCAGCAGAGGGGACAGTGAGTCCGGCGGGCAGTTCTTC. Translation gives CATSRGDSESGGQFF.